This TCR beta chain was documented in a study of blood T cells in healthy people across ages (dated by TCRdb to the mid-2010s). In terms of the full investigation: Template switching captured roughly one uniquely barcoded TCR beta cDNA molecule per two T cells in model experiments. Age-related changes in TCR beta repertoire diversity were measured in the study by deep sequencing normalized with unique cDNA molecular identifiers. The donors were divided into four age groups: young (average approximately 17 years), middle-aged (over 35), aged (under 70) and long-lived (around 80). To avoid experimental bias, donors of different ages were spread randomly across the sequencing lanes. Using the same blood draw, the study looked at two additional independent replicas of 1 million unique cDNA reads for two donors, one aged 18 to 30 and the other aged 80 or older. The full study reports these points: Bulk unsorted PBMC profiling prevented conclusive comparison of naive and antigen-experienced compartments. Estimates of total diversity from one million sequenced T cells were regarded as lower bounds and underestimates. The long-lived group showed more naive CD4+ T cells, fewer expanded clones and increased TCR diversity than the aged group, suggesting age selection. As age increased, observed TCR beta diversity per million T cells dropped in a roughly linear way, and a significant reduction was already evident by age 40. The percentage of naive T cells measured by flow cytometry correlated strongly with observed TCR beta diversity. Because the CMV infection status of the donors was unknown, age-related changes in expanded clonotypes may potentially have been confounded.

Systemically healthy Caucasian individuals from Russia, 39 in total and aged about 6 to 90 years, were included as donors. Ten milliliters of peripheral blood were drawn from each donor into EDTA-treated Vacutainer tubes. Ficoll-Paque density-gradient centrifugation was used to isolate PBMCs, with at least 7 million per sample. Total RNA, at least 6 micrograms per sample, was extracted from PBMCs with Trizol reagent. For every donor, an aliquot of PBMCs went through flow cytometry to measure the percentages of naive CD45RAhigh/CD27high T cells. This clonotype was seen a handful of times. The target of this receptor is not known. The input lacks base qualities; no much larger clone sits a single base away. The protocol used for the library was 5' RACE. The run used an Illumina HiSeq 2500. A second PCR of about 6 to 11 cycles was performed with a sample-barcoded 5' primer and a J-beta primer mix. A template-switch 5' adaptor carrying 12 random nucleotides introduced a unique molecular identifier onto each TCR beta cDNA molecule. At least 2.5 million CDR3-containing paired-end reads were obtained from each sample. First-strand cDNA was synthesized from all RNA with the Mint cDNA synthesis kit, primed by a TRBC-specific oligonucleotide. Following uracil-DNA glycosylase treatment, all cDNA underwent a first 18-cycle PCR with the universal primers M1SS and BC2_uni_R. As for how the authors treated the data: For normalization, 1 million high-quality reads were randomly selected from each sample, with every read carrying a distinct molecular identifier. Instead of being binned into consensus sequences, reads that shared molecular identifiers were thrown out. MiTCR, run with a Q25 quality threshold and the strictest error-elimination algorithm, handled CDR3 identification, clonotype clustering and error correction. A nonparametric unseen species model with Euler transformation was used to estimate a lower bound on total TCR beta diversity. TCRdb handled the public reads itself, with Q25 trimming in fastp and clone calling in MiXCR, and kept productive beta chains. Every CDR3 protein is listed once, alongside the most common genes and DNA of its rows. The authors' filters were not applied to this entry. For this sample there are some 710,000 distinct CDR3 sequences; roughly 46% appear just once. The ten top clones hold 18% of the sample.

This sequence was found in an older man in good health. The sample consisted of blood.

In nucleotides, the sequence is TGCGCCAGCAGCTTTAGCGGGAGGAGCAATGAGCAGTTCTTC. This gives the protein CASSFSGRSNEQFF. In this chain, TRBV5-1 is recombined with TRBJ2-1; 10 bases in between match TRBD2. The CDR1 and CDR2 encoded by the germline V gene are SGHRS and YFSETQ. The cysteine opens and the phenylalanine closes a CDR3 of 14 amino acids. The DNA shown is the 42-base CDR3, in frame from base 1. Germline trimming: 2 bases from V, 6 bases from J; junction bases outside gene matches: 2.